The clone carrying this T cell receptor (beta chain) showed up just a few times. The sample belongs to a study of T-cell memory formation after mild COVID-19. TCRdb re-derived calls from the 5' RACE reads in MiXCR, one entry per CDR3 protein. The sample consists of fewer than 600,000 distinct CDR3 sequences, roughly 22% of them appearing once. CDR3 length: 15 amino acids. CDR1 is SEHNR and CDR2 is FQNEAQ in the germline V gene (reference sequence). Trimming removed 5 bases from V and 6 bases from J; junction bases left unmatched: 6. The clonotype originates from an adult woman who had mild COVID-19 (a few samples of this study predate the infection). Cell type and time point are not known. Sequencing was done on a sample of PBMCs or a T cell subset sorted from them (not recorded which). The chain employs TRBV7-9 and TRBJ1-5; 11 bases agree with TRBD1. The CDR3 DNA sequence: TGTGCCAGCAGCCAAACCGGGACAGGGGGTCAGCCCCAGCATTTT. It yields the protein CASSQTGTGGQPQHF.